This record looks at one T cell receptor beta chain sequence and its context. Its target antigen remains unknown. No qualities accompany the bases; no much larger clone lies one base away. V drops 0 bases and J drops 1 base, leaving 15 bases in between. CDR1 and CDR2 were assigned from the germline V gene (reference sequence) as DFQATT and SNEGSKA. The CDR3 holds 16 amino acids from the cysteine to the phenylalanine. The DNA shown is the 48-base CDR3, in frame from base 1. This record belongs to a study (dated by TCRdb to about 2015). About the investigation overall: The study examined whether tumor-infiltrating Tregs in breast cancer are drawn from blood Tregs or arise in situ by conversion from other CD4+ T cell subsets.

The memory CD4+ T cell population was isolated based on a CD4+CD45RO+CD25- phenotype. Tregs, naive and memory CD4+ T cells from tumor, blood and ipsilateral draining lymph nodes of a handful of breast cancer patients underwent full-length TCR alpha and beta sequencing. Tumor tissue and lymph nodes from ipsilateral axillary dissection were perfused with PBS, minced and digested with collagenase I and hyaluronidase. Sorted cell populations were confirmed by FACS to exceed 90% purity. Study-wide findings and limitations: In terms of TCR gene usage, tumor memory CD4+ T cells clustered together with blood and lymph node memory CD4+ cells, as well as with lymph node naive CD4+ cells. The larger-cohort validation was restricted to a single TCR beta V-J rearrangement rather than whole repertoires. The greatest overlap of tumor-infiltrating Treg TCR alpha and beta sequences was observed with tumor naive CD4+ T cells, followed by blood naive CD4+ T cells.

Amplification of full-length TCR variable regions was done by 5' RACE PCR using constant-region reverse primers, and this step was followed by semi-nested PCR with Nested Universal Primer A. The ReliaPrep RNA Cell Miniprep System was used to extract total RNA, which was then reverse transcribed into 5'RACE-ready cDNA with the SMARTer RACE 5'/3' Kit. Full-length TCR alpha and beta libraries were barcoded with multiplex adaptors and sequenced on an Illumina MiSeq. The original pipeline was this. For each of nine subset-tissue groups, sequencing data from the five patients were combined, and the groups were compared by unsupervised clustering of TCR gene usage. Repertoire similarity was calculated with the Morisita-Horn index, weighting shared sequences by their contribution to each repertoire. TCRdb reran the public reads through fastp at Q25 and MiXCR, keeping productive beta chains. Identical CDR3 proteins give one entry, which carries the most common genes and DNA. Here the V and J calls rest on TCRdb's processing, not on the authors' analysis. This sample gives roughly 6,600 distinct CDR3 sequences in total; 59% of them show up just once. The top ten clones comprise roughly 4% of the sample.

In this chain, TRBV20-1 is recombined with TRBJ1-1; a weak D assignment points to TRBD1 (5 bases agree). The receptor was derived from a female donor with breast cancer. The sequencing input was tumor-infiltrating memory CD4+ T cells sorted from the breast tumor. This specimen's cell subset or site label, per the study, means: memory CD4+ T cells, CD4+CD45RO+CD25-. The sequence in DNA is TGCAGTGCTAGAGACGCAGGGAAACGTTCGAACACTGAAGCTTTCTTT. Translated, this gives CSARDAGKRSNTEAFF.